A selection of T cell receptor beta chains follows, all from one sample in a study of T cell changes during pregnancy in multiple sclerosis. TCRdb's table, derived via immunoSEQ multiplex PCR, lists solely in-frame clones and lacks some. Of about 36,000 clones in the sample, roughly 94% were seen once. This sample comprised CD4+ T cells from peripheral blood mononuclear cells, obtained after pregnancy. The source of these receptors is a female donor with multiple sclerosis, enrolled in a pregnancy study. CDR3s include the opening cysteine and the closing phenylalanine or tryptophan. The D gene is left open where the match is weak. Size is stated for part of the rows, as once, few or many counts, or as a class when the clone is expanded.

v_call: TRBV18
j_call: TRBJ2-1
clone_size: NA
d_call: NA
cdr3_aa: CASSSRSEQFF
cdr3_nt: TGTGCCAGCTCATCTCGAAGCGAGCAGTTCTTC

v_call: TRBV6-1
j_call: TRBJ2-2
clone_size: NA
d_call: NA
cdr3_aa: CASSLKRVAGELFF
cdr3_nt: TGTGCCAGCAGCCTTAAGCGGGTTGCCGGGGAGCTGTTTTTT

v_call: TRBV5-1
j_call: TRBJ2-3
clone_size: NA
d_call: NA
cdr3_aa: CASSLGGVGATDTQYF
cdr3_nt: TGCGCCAGCAGCTTGGGGGGGGTAGGGGCGACAGATACGCAGTATTTT

v_call: TRBV29-1
j_call: TRBJ2-1
clone_size: NA
d_call: TRBD2
cdr3_aa: CSVERTPGRWNEQFF
cdr3_nt: TGCAGCGTTGAGAGAACTCCCGGGAGGTGGAATGAGCAGTTCTTC

v_call: TRBV2
j_call: TRBJ1-6
clone_size: NA
d_call: NA
cdr3_aa: CASNTGSRSPLHF
cdr3_nt: TGTGCCAGCAACACAGGGAGTAGATCACCCCTCCACTTT

v_call: TRBV10-3
j_call: TRBJ2-7
clone_size: NA
d_call: TRBD2
cdr3_aa: CAIINSGGPPYEQYF
cdr3_nt: TGTGCCATCATTAATAGCGGGGGGCCCCCCTACGAGCAGTACTTC

v_call: TRBV15
j_call: TRBJ2-2
clone_size: few
d_call: NA
cdr3_aa: CATSRDLAAGSGELFF
cdr3_nt: TGTGCCACCAGCAGAGATTTAGCGGCAGGGTCCGGGGAGCTGTTTTTT

v_call: TRBV5-1
j_call: TRBJ1-5
clone_size: NA
d_call: NA
cdr3_aa: CASSPGHAQPQHF
cdr3_nt: TGCGCCAGCAGCCCGGGACATGCCCAGCCCCAGCATTTT

v_call: TRBV4-2
j_call: TRBJ2-5
clone_size: NA
d_call: TRBD1
cdr3_aa: CASSQAGSRTGQGRETQYF
cdr3_nt: TGTGCCAGCAGCCAAGCCGGTAGTAGGACGGGACAGGGGCGAGAGACCCAGTACTTC

v_call: TRBV10-2
j_call: TRBJ2-7
clone_size: NA
d_call: TRBD1
cdr3_aa: CASNLNGQVPYEQYF
cdr3_nt: TGCGCCAGCAATCTAAATGGACAGGTTCCCTACGAGCAGTACTTC

v_call: TRBV18
j_call: TRBJ2-2
clone_size: once
d_call: NA
cdr3_aa: CASSPWQGSTGELFF
cdr3_nt: TGTGCCAGCTCACCATGGCAGGGGAGCACCGGGGAGCTGTTTTTT

v_call: TRBV2
j_call: TRBJ2-6
clone_size: NA
d_call: TRBD1
cdr3_aa: CASSEVGRGSGANVLTF
cdr3_nt: TGTGCCAGCAGTGAAGTGGGCAGGGGGTCTGGGGCCAACGTCCTGACTTTC

v_call: TRBV11-2
j_call: TRBJ2-7
clone_size: few
d_call: TRBD2
cdr3_aa: CASSLNSGMPPLEQYF
cdr3_nt: TGTGCCAGCAGCTTAAACAGCGGGATGCCGCCGCTGGAGCAGTACTTC

v_call: TRBV19
j_call: TRBJ1-1
clone_size: NA
d_call: TRBD1
cdr3_aa: CASSIVGQGSRAFF
cdr3_nt: TGTGCCAGTAGTATAGTGGGACAGGGCTCCCGAGCTTTCTTT

v_call: TRBV28
j_call: TRBJ2-5
clone_size: NA
d_call: NA
cdr3_aa: CAVLGGGGSQETQYF
cdr3_nt: TGTGCCGTACTAGGGGGGGGCGGTTCCCAAGAGACCCAGTACTTC

v_call: TRBV6-1
j_call: TRBJ1-5
clone_size: NA
d_call: NA
cdr3_aa: CASSVAPGNQPQHF
cdr3_nt: TGTGCCAGCAGTGTAGCTCCGGGAAATCAGCCCCAGCATTTT

v_call: TRBV9
j_call: TRBJ1-2
clone_size: NA
d_call: NA
cdr3_aa: CASSVDPGREAGYTF
cdr3_nt: TGTGCCAGCAGCGTGGACCCGGGCAGGGAAGCTGGCTACACCTTC

v_call: TRBV4-2
j_call: TRBJ1-4
clone_size: NA
d_call: TRBD1
cdr3_aa: CASSQGTGSGEKLFF
cdr3_nt: TGTGCCAGCAGCCAAGGGACAGGGTCTGGGGAAAAACTGTTTTTT

v_call: TRBV19
j_call: TRBJ2-3
clone_size: NA
d_call: NA
cdr3_aa: CASSSQGSTDTQYF
cdr3_nt: TGTGCCAGTAGTTCACAGGGTAGCACAGATACGCAGTATTTT

v_call: TRBV27
j_call: TRBJ1-1
clone_size: NA
d_call: TRBD1
cdr3_aa: CASRRKGARVKTTEAFF
cdr3_nt: TGTGCCAGCAGAAGAAAGGGGGCGCGGGTGAAGACCACTGAAGCTTTCTTT

v_call: TRBV6-5
j_call: TRBJ2-3
clone_size: NA
d_call: NA
cdr3_aa: CASSYRQGPLTDTQYF
cdr3_nt: TGTGCCAGCAGTTACAGACAAGGCCCCCTCACAGATACGCAGTATTTT

v_call: TRBV7-2
j_call: TRBJ1-1
clone_size: NA
d_call: NA
cdr3_aa: CASSLRLGNTEAFF
cdr3_nt: TGTGCCAGCAGTCTCAGGTTAGGGAACACTGAAGCTTTCTTT

v_call: TRBV29-1
j_call: TRBJ2-3
clone_size: NA
d_call: NA
cdr3_aa: CSVGGGTDTQYF
cdr3_nt: TGCAGCGTAGGGGGAGGCACAGATACGCAGTATTTT

v_call: TRBV5-1
j_call: TRBJ2-5
clone_size: NA
d_call: NA
cdr3_aa: CASSLWSRETQYF
cdr3_nt: TGCGCCAGCAGCTTGTGGAGCCGGGAGACCCAGTACTTC

v_call: TRBV28
j_call: TRBJ2-3
clone_size: NA
d_call: NA
cdr3_aa: CASSWGGKQYF
cdr3_nt: TGTGCCAGCAGTTGGGGCGGAAAGCAGTATTTT

v_call: TRBV11-2
j_call: TRBJ2-7
clone_size: NA
d_call: TRBD2
cdr3_aa: CASSWSGRTYSYEQYF
cdr3_nt: TGTGCCAGCAGCTGGAGCGGGAGGACCTACTCCTACGAGCAGTACTTC

v_call: TRBV30
j_call: TRBJ2-4
clone_size: NA
d_call: NA
cdr3_aa: CAWTPPSIQYF
cdr3_nt: TGTGCCTGGACCCCTCCTTCCATTCAGTACTTC

v_call: TRBV28
j_call: TRBJ1-5
clone_size: NA
d_call: NA
cdr3_aa: CASIGGTSYNQPQHF
cdr3_nt: TGTGCCAGCATCGGTGGGACAAGCTATAATCAGCCCCAGCATTTT

v_call: TRBV4-1
j_call: TRBJ1-4
clone_size: NA
d_call: TRBD1
cdr3_aa: CASSLGQGRTNEKLFF
cdr3_nt: TGCGCCAGCAGCCTCGGACAGGGCCGAACTAATGAAAAACTGTTTTTT

v_call: TRBV29-1
j_call: TRBJ2-1
clone_size: NA
d_call: TRBD2
cdr3_aa: CSVEDRASGRGNEQFF
cdr3_nt: TGCAGCGTTGAAGATAGGGCTAGCGGGAGAGGCAATGAGCAGTTCTTC

v_call: TRBV5-8
j_call: TRBJ1-5
clone_size: NA
d_call: NA
cdr3_aa: CASSSVKGGNQPQHF
cdr3_nt: TGTGCCAGCAGCTCGGTGAAGGGAGGCAATCAGCCCCAGCATTTT

v_call: TRBV19
j_call: TRBJ1-6
clone_size: NA
d_call: NA
cdr3_aa: CASRSINIDPSNSPLHF
cdr3_nt: TGTGCCAGTAGGAGCATCAATATTGATCCCTCTAATTCACCCCTCCACTTT